These 5 T cell receptor beta chains came from one sample sequenced in a study of early T cells in non-severe SARS-CoV-2 infection. TCRdb independently ran MiXCR on the 5' RACE reads; one entry per CDR3 protein. This table has 97,000 or so distinct CDR3 sequences, about 12% appearing once. The source material was whole blood. Receptors were obtained from an adult who was a healthcare worker with PCR-confirmed SARS-CoV-2 infection or an uninfected control (not recorded which).

This clonotype was picked up many times. The rearrangement links TRBV6-1 to TRBJ2-7; the D gene could be TRBD1 or TRBD2 (5 bases each). The CDR3 length is 13 residues. Trimming took off 6 bases at V and 2 bases at J, with 11 bases between the two ends. Germline lookup yields CDR1 MNHNS and CDR2 SASEGT. CDR3 DNA: TGTGCCAGCAGCCGGGACGGGACCTACGAGCAGTACTTC. Protein product: CASSRDGTYEQYF.

This clonotype was detected ten times or more. The V call is TRBV7-2, the J call TRBJ1-3, with D hard to call. CDR1 is SGHTA and CDR2 is FQGNSA in the germline V gene. The CDR3 length is 14 residues. Trimming removed 5 bases from V and 2 bases from J, with 10 bases in between. The CDR3 protein is CASSPVRAGNTIYF. In DNA, the CDR3 is TGTGCCAGCAGCCCCGTTCGAGCTGGAAACACCATATATTTT.

This clonotype was counted at least ten times. This rearrangement joins TRBV20-1 to TRBJ2-1, with D hard to call. Germline CDR1 DFQATT, CDR2 SNEGSKA (reference sequence). V was trimmed by 0 bases and J by 8 bases, leaving 8 bases between them. The CDR3 covers 12 residues. As DNA, the CDR3 is TGCAGTGCTAGAGATCCTTTCGATGAGCAGTTCTTC. Its translation: CSARDPFDEQFF.

This chain connects TRBV28 to TRBJ2-7; a weak D match, TRBD2 (6 bases). CDR1 and CDR2 from the germline V gene are MDHEN and SYDVKM. This CDR3 spans 15 amino acids. V lost 5 bases and J lost 9, with 23 bases in between. The CDR3 here is CASSPPTDFGTLQYF. CDR3 bases: TGTGCCAGCAGTCCGCCTACCGACTTCGGGACTCTGCAGTACTTC.

This clonotype appeared many times. J is TRBJ1-5 and V is TRBV20-1, with D hard to call. Trimming left V 4 bases short and J 3 bases short, with 13 bases between. The V gene's germline CDR1 is DFQATT and CDR2 SNEGSKA (reference sequence). This CDR3 spans 14 amino acids. CDR3 protein: CSATTAGPNQPQHF. The CDR3 DNA reads TGCAGTGCTACAACGGCGGGCCCCAATCAGCCCCAGCATTTT.